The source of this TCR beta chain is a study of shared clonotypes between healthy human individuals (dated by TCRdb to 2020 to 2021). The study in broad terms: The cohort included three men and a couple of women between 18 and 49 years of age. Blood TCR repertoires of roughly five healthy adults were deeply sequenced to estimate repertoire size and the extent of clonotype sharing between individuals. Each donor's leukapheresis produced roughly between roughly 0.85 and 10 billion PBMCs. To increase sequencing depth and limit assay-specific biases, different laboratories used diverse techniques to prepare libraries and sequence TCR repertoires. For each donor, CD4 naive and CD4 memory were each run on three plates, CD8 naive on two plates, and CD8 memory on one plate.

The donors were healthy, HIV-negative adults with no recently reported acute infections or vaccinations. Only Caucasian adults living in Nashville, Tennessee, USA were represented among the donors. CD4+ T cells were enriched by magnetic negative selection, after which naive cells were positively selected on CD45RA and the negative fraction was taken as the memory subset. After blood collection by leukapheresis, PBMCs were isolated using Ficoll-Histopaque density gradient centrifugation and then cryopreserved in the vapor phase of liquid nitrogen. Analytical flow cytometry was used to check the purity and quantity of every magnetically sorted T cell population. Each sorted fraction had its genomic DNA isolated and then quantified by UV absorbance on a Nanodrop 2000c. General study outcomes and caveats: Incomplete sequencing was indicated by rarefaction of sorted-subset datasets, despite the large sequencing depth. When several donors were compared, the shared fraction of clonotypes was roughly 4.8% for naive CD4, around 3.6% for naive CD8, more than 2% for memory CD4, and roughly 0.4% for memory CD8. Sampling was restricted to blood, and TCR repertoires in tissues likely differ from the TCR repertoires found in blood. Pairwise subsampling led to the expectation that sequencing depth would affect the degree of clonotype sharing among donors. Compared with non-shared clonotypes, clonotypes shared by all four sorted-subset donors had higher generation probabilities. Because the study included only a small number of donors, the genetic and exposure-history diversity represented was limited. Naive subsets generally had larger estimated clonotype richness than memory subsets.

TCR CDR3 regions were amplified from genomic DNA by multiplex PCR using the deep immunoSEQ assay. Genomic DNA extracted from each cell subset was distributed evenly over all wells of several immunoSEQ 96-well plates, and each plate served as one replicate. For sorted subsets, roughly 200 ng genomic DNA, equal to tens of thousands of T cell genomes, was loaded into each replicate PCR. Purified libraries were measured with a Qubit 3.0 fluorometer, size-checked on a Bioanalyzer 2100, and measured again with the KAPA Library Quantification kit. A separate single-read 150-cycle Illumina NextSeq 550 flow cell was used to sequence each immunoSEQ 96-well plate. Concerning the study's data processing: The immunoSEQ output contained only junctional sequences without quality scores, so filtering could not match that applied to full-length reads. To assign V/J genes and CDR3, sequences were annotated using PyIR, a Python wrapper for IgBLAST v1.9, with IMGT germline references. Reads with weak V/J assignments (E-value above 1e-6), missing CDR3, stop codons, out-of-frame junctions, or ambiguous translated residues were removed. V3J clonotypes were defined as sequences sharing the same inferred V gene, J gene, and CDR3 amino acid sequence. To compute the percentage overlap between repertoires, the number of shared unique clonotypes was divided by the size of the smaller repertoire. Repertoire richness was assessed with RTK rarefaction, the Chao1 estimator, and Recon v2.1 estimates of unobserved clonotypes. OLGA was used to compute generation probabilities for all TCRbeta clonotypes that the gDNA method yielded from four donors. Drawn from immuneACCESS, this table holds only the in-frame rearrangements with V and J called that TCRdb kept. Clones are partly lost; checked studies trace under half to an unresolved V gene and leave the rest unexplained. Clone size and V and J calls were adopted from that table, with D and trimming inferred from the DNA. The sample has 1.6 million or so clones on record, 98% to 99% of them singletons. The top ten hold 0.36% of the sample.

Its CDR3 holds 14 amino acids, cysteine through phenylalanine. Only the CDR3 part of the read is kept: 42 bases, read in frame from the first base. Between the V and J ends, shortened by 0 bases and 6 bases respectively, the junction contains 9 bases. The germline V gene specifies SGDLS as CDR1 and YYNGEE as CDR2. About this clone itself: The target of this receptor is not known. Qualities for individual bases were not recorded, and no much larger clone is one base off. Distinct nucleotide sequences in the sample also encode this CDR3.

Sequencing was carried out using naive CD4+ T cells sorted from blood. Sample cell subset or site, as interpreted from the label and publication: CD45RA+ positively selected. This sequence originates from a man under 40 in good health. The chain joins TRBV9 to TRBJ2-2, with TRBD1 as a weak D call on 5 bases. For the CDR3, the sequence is CASSVVLGAGELFF. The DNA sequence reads TGTGCCAGCAGCGTAGTTTTAGGGGCCGGGGAGCTGTTTTTT.